Listed below are T cell receptor beta chains from one sample, sequenced in a study of vaccination effects on CD4 cells after COVID-19. These receptors' antigens are unknown. The data were produced by immunoSEQ multiplex PCR, yet TCRdb's version contains in-frame clones alone and is incomplete. Of more than 60,000 clones listed, around 70% are singletons. The source material was CD4+ T cells from PBMCs cultured without peptide, sampled after COVID-19 vaccination. These receptors were taken from a human donor who received a COVID-19 vaccine. CDR3s include the opening cysteine and the closing phenylalanine or tryptophan. The D gene is left open where the match is weak. Size values are once, few and many counts, or a class for expanded clones, and some rows have none.

14 - TRBJ2-1 TRBV6-5 - CASSPGGTFSEQFF TGTGCCAGCAGTCCAGGGGGGACATTCAGCGAGCAGTTCTTC
12 few TRBJ2-3 TRBV3-1/TRBV3-2 - CASSHMPDTQYF TGTGCCAGCAGCCACATGCCGGATACGCAGTATTTT
20 - TRBJ2-6 TRBV14 - CASSQVDQWGRLSGANVLTF TGTGCCAGCAGCCAAGTAGATCAGTGGGGACGCCTCTCTGGGGCCAACGTCCTGACTTTC
16 - TRBJ2-2 TRBV18 TRBD2 CASSLAGGTNTGELFF TGTGCCAGCTCACTAGCGGGGGGAACGAACACCGGGGAGCTGTTTTTT
15 - TRBJ1-1 TRBV11-3 - CASSLDGGIETEAFF TGTGCCAGCAGCTTAGACGGCGGGATCGAGACTGAAGCTTTCTTT
14 - TRBJ2-2 TRBV28 TRBD1 CASRTGGGTGELFF TGTGCCAGCAGAACAGGGGGCGGGACCGGGGAGCTGTTTTTT
15 - TRBJ2-3 TRBV5-6 - CASSFLALYTDTQYF TGTGCCAGCAGCTTTCTAGCGCTGTACACAGATACGCAGTATTTT
16 - TRBJ1-4 TRBV15 TRBD1 CATSRDRTGANEKLFF TGTGCCACCAGCAGAGATCGGACAGGAGCTAATGAAAAACTGTTTTTT
14 - TRBJ2-1 TRBV7-2 - CASSPQSSYNEQFF TGTGCCAGCAGCCCACAAAGCTCCTACAATGAGCAGTTCTTC
15 - TRBJ1-5 TRBV15 TRBD1 CATSSPTGGNQPQHF TGTGCCACCAGCAGCCCGACAGGGGGCAATCAGCCCCAGCATTTT
14 - TRBJ1-4 TRBV3-1/TRBV3-2 - CASSPTLISEKLFF TGTGCCAGCAGCCCGACCTTAATCAGTGAAAAACTGTTTTTT
17 - TRBJ2-3 TRBV7-3 TRBD2 CASSRQGAGLRTDTQYF TGTGCCAGCAGCCGTCAAGGAGCGGGACTTCGCACAGATACGCAGTATTTT
12 few TRBJ1-3 TRBV7-9 - CASSLGESTIYF TGTGCCAGCAGCTTAGGGGAAAGCACCATATATTTT
13 - TRBJ1-4 TRBV24-1 - CATSDEKNEKLFF TGTGCCACCAGTGATGAAAAGAATGAAAAACTGTTTTTT
14 - TRBJ2-2 TRBV18 - CASSPPEGTGELFF TGTGCCAGCTCACCACCGGAAGGGACCGGGGAGCTGTTTTTT
16 - TRBJ2-2 TRBV5-1 - CASSRYGQGNTEELFF TGCGCCAGCAGTAGGTACGGGCAGGGGAACACCGAGGAGCTGTTTTTT
14 - TRBJ1-1 TRBV7-2 - CASSLSPANTEAFF TGTGCCAGCAGCTTAAGTCCGGCGAACACTGAAGCTTTCTTT
15 - TRBJ1-2 TRBV24-1 - CATSGGDRTNYGYTF TGTGCCACCAGTGGGGGCGACAGAACCAACTATGGCTACACCTTC
15 - TRBJ2-3 TRBV24-1 - CATSGAGASTDTQYF TGTGCCACCAGTGGGGCAGGGGCGAGCACAGATACGCAGTATTTT
20 - TRBJ2-3 TRBV4-1 TRBD2 CASSQRPTSGPDSSTDTQYF TGCGCCAGCAGCCAACGGCCGACTAGCGGCCCCGATAGTAGCACAGATACGCAGTATTTT
15 - TRBJ1-1 TRBV10-1 TRBD1 CASSGARGLYTEAFF TGCGCCAGCAGTGGGGCCAGGGGGTTGTACACTGAAGCTTTCTTT
13 few TRBJ2-2 TRBV10-3 TRBD1 CAIRRQGAGELFF TGTGCCATCAGGCGACAGGGGGCCGGGGAGCTGTTTTTT
14 - TRBJ1-3 TRBV19 - CASSDQGSGNTIYF TGTGCCAGTAGTGACCAGGGGAGCGGAAACACCATATATTTT
18 - TRBJ2-5 TRBV30 TRBD2 CACQPTGTSGLYQETQYF TGTGCCTGCCAACCCACCGGGACTAGCGGGTTATACCAAGAGACCCAGTACTTC
14 - TRBJ1-1 TRBV10-3 - CAISESRRNTEAFF TGTGCCATCAGTGAGTCGCGACGGAACACTGAAGCTTTCTTT
13 few TRBJ2-5 TRBV4-1 - CASSQVDRETQYF TGCGCCAGCAGCCAAGTCGACAGAGAGACCCAGTACTTC
16 few TRBJ1-2 TRBV5-8 - CASSLPGQLANYGYTF TGTGCCAGCAGCTTGCCCGGCCAGCTAGCTAACTATGGCTACACCTTC
15 - TRBJ2-5 TRBV3-1/TRBV3-2 - CASSQDSRVWRTQYF TGTGCCAGCAGCCAAGATTCTCGGGTCTGGAGGACCCAGTACTTC
16 - TRBJ2-3 TRBV7-9 - CARRELRGLLADTQYF TGTGCCAGGAGGGAGTTGCGGGGGCTTCTCGCAGATACGCAGTATTTT
14 - TRBJ2-5 TRBV6-2/TRBV6-3 - CASSYSSGQETQYF TGTGCCAGCAGTTACTCTTCCGGCCAAGAGACCCAGTACTTC
14 - TRBJ1-1 TRBV19 - CASSIDAIGTEAFF TGTGCCAGTAGTATAGATGCGATAGGGACTGAAGCTTTCTTT
16 few TRBJ1-6 TRBV27 - CASSLGRQGENSPLHF TGTGCCAGCAGTTTAGGGAGGCAGGGCGAAAATTCACCCCTCCACTTT
15 - TRBJ1-6 TRBV9 TRBD1 CASSGQGAGNSPLHF TGTGCCAGCAGCGGACAGGGGGCGGGAAATTCACCCCTCCACTTT
14 few TRBJ1-3 TRBV3-1/TRBV3-2 - CASSQNNRANTIYF TGTGCCAGCAGCCAAAATAACAGGGCCAACACCATATATTTT
16 many TRBJ2-1 TRBV2 - CASSLHGGSTYNEQFF TGTGCCAGCAGTCTCCATGGGGGGTCCACCTACAATGAGCAGTTCTTC
15 - TRBJ2-3 TRBV12-5 - CASGLGQTSTDTQYF TGTGCTAGTGGTTTGGGTCAAACTAGCACAGATACGCAGTATTTT
16 - TRBJ2-5 TRBV6-2/TRBV6-3 TRBD2 CASSYPTPAGGETQYF TGTGCCAGCAGTTACCCCACCCCGGCGGGGGGGGAGACCCAGTACTTC
14 - TRBJ2-5 TRBV5-4 - CASSLRLIQETQYF TGTGCCAGCAGCTTGCGACTGATCCAAGAGACCCAGTACTTC
14 few TRBJ1-2 TRBV9 - CASSVAQGNYGYTF TGTGCCAGCAGCGTAGCTCAGGGCAACTATGGCTACACCTTC